The source of this T cell receptor beta chain is a study of T cells in localized non-small cell lung cancer (dated by TCRdb to 2018 to 2020). Context from the whole study: Comparing tumors with uninvolved tumor-adjacent lungs, the study looked at the T cell repertoires of hundreds of patients with early-stage NSCLC. NSCLC patients had a mean age of approximately 66 years, and around 130 were male and around 110 female. The cohort comprised 236 treatment-naïve NSCLC patients with resected, localized lung tumors. The paper's findings and limits, for the study overall: A median of around 50 of the top 100 tumor clones were detected in paired uninvolved adjacent lung, and 25 to 35 of these tumor clones were also found among the top 100 clones of the paired uninvolved adjacent lung. Longer overall survival was associated with higher blood T cell density, whereas shorter survival was associated with higher adjacent-lung clonality. Multi-region tumor sequencing was not performed, so intratumor heterogeneity could not be excluded. Uninvolved tumor-adjacent lung showed the highest T cell clonality, higher than tumor, which suggests more focused antigenic responses in the uninvolved tumor-adjacent lung. Because of the exploratory design, TCR variables were selected using unadjusted p-values without false-discovery rate correction.

On this clone itself: No cognate antigen has been identified for it. Base qualities were left out, and no much larger clone turns up one base away.

At diagnosis, peripheral blood, uninvolved tumor-adjacent lung and tumor were collected and stored as a combination of fresh-frozen and FFPE material. For TCR repertoire profiling, blood samples were analyzed as peripheral blood mononuclear cells. CDR1 and CDR2 were assigned from the germline V gene (reference sequence) as WNHNN and SYGVQD. V and J are trimmed by 6 bases and 3 bases, and the gene matches miss 11 bases of the junction. From the cysteine up to the phenylalanine, the CDR3 has a length of 17 residues. Of the read, only the CDR3 DNA is kept; its 51 bases are in frame from base 1. TCR beta CDR3 regions were sequenced from DNA using the immunoSEQ Assay. The source study handled its data this way. T cell density was computed as TCR beta template counts normalized to usable DNA estimated by amplifying housekeeping genes. Richness was estimated using the preseqR package, with extrapolation to 400,000 templates for PBMC samples and to 120,000 templates for tissue samples. Clonality was defined as one minus Pielou's evenness. Tissue-enriched TCRs were identified through differential abundance testing performed on productive amino-acid clonotypes, with a minimum total count of 5 and an alpha of 0.1. Repertoire overlap between compartments was quantified with the Jaccard Index and Morisita Overlap Index. GLIPH grouped TCR beta CDR3s together with public tetramer-defined viral CDR3s, and a viral motif had to include at least three viral sequences and show V-gene enrichment. TCRdb's version of the immuneACCESS table is confined to in-frame rearrangements and falls short of the full clone set. An unresolved V gene accounts for under half of the shortfall where checked; the remainder is of unknown origin. V and J calls and clone size are as listed in that table; D and trimming were resolved from the DNA. The sample yields fewer than 100,000 clones; 80% to 90% were counted once. The top ten hold approximately 15% of the sample.

The material was peripheral blood, obtained before any cancer treatment. The clonotype originates from a man between 40 and 69 years old with stage I squamous cell lung carcinoma. This receptor chain uses TRBV10-1 and TRBJ1-2, and 12 junctional nucleotides match TRBD1. The CDR3 region: CASSQAGQGAIDYGYTF. The nucleotide sequence reads TGCGCCAGCAGCCAGGCGGGACAGGGGGCTATCGACTATGGCTACACCTTC.